This is a list of T cell receptor beta chains from one sample in a study of blood T cells in healthy people across ages. TCRdb redid the calling of the 5' RACE reads with MiXCR, one entry per CDR3 protein. The repertoire holds approximately 810,000 distinct CDR3 sequences, with more than 25% as singletons. The sequenced sample was blood. All receptors come from a woman aged 80 or over in good health. The CDR3 runs from the conserved cysteine through the conserved F or W. The D gene is left open where the match is weak. Clone size, where shown, is once, few, many, or a class for clones that have expanded.

clone_size,j_call,v_call,d_call,cdr3_nt,cdr3_aa
many,TRBJ1-6,TRBV20-1,.,TGCAGTGCTAGGGATAGGGGGGGGAATTCACCCCTCCACTTT,CSARDRGGNSPLHF
.,TRBJ1-2,TRBV5-1,.,TGCGCCAGCAGCTTGGCGAGGGAGGGTGGAAACTATGGCTACACCTTC,CASSLAREGGNYGYTF
once,TRBJ2-4,TRBV20-1,.,TGCAGTGCTAGAGATATTGGGGCCCAGGACATTCAGTACTTC,CSARDIGAQDIQYF
once,TRBJ2-1,TRBV4-1,TRBD2,TGCGCCAGCAGCCAAGGTCCTAGCGGGGGGTCCCTCTACAATGAGCAGTTCTTC,CASSQGPSGGSLYNEQFF
many,TRBJ2-3,TRBV7-9,TRBD2,TGTGCCAGCAGCCCGCGGACTAGCCCAGATACGCAGTATTTT,CASSPRTSPDTQYF
.,TRBJ2-5,TRBV6-2/TRBV6-3,.,TGTGCCAGCAGTTACGGCGGGGAGCAAGAGACCCAGTACTTC,CASSYGGEQETQYF
many,TRBJ2-5,TRBV20-1,.,TGCAGTGCTAGAGATCAGGGGGAGGGAGAGACCCAGTACTTC,CSARDQGEGETQYF
.,TRBJ2-5,TRBV6-2/TRBV6-3,.,TGTGCCAGCAGACCGGGGGGCTTGCAAGAGACCCAGTACTTC,CASRPGGLQETQYF
many,TRBJ2-3,TRBV7-9,.,TGTGCCAGCAGCTACCGAGACTGGACTACCTACACAGATACGCAGTATTTT,CASSYRDWTTYTDTQYF
.,TRBJ1-2,TRBV7-9,.,TGTGCCAGCAGCTTAAAGGGCCCCAATGGCTACACCTTC,CASSLKGPNGYTF
many,TRBJ2-5,TRBV14,.,TGTGCCAGCAGCCCCTGGAGGGGACAGCAAGAGACCCAGTACTTC,CASSPWRGQQETQYF
many,TRBJ2-5,TRBV29-1,.,TGCAGCGTTGCTTCGGACGTTCGACAAGAGACCCAGTACTTC,CSVASDVRQETQYF
.,TRBJ2-3,TRBV12-3/TRBV12-4,TRBD2,TGTGCCAGCAGTTTCGGACTAGCAAGGGGCGGAGATACGCAGTATTTT,CASSFGLARGGDTQYF
.,TRBJ1-6,TRBV10-3,TRBD1,TGTGTCATCAGTGAGGGACAGGGGGGGTATAATTCACCCCTCCACTTT,CVISEGQGGYNSPLHF
.,TRBJ1-5,TRBV27,TRBD1,TGTGCCAACAGTTTCCCGGACAGGGGCATTTATAGCAATCAGCCCCAGCATTTT,CANSFPDRGIYSNQPQHF
few,TRBJ1-1,TRBV12-3/TRBV12-4,.,TGTGCCAGCAGGACGACAAGGGGGAACACTGAAGCTTTCTTT,CASRTTRGNTEAFF